These 14 T cell receptor beta chains came from one sample sequenced in a study of blood T cell repertoires in COVID-19. Data came from immunoSEQ multiplex PCR; TCRdb stores just in-frame clones and leaves some out. The sample shows roughly 500,000 clones, 70% to 90% of them seen only once. Specimen: PBMCs or T cells enriched from blood (not recorded which). Receptor source: a woman aged 55-70 years who had recovered from COVID-19.

This clone has only a few counts. The V and J genes are TRBV5-1 and TRBJ1-5, with no clear D. Trimming took 4 bases from V and 0 from J, leaving 11 bases between them. Germline-derived CDR1 and CDR2 are SGHRS and YFSETQ. The CDR3 is made up of 15 amino acids. The CDR3 is CASSPLGSSNQPQHF. The CDR3 bases are TGCGCCAGCAGCCCGTTAGGGAGTAGCAATCAGCCCCAGCATTTT.

The chain combines TRBV6-1 with TRBJ2-1, with D perhaps matching TRBD2 (7 bases). The CDR3 consists of 17 residues. Trimming shortened V by 2 bases and J by 7 bases, and 21 bases separated the two germline ends. Per the germline V gene, CDR1 is MNHNS and CDR2 is SASEGT. Here the CDR3 DNA reads TGTGCCAGCAGTGAACTCCCGGCAGGAGGGGGAGGGAATGAGCAGTTCTTC. Its translation: CASSELPAGGGGNEQFF.

This chain joins TRBV5-1 and TRBJ1-2, with D possibly matching TRBD1 (6 bases). Trimming cost V 0 bases and J 4 bases, with 16 bases left between them. CDR1 SGHRS and CDR2 YFSETQ come from the germline V gene. This CDR3 is 16 amino acids long. CDR3 coding DNA: TGCGCCAGCAGCTTGGCCCCTGGGGGCTTGGGCTATGGCTACACCTTC. Protein sequence: CASSLAPGGLGYGYTF.

The chain combines TRBV18 with TRBJ2-2; 13 nucleotides agree with TRBD2. Germline values: CDR1 KGHSH, CDR2 LQKENI. This CDR3 contains 17 residues. V was clipped by 6 bases and J by 2 bases; unmatched bases: 6. CDR3 protein: CASSWTSGGVNTGELFF. CDR3 DNA: TGTGCCAGCTCCTGGACTAGCGGGGGAGTAAACACCGGGGAGCTGTTTTTT. The entire variable domain, with the rest obtained from reference TRBV18 and TRBJ2-2, is as follows: NAGVMQNPRHLVRRRGQEARLRCSPMKGHSHVYWYRQLPEEGLKFMVYLQKENIIDESGMPKERFSAEFPKEGPSILRIQQVVRGDSAAYFCASSWTSGGVNTGELFFGEGSRLTVL.

The DNA of the CDR3 is TGTGCCAGCAGCGCCTCCGGGACACCTAACGAGCAGTACTTC. Protein product: CASSASGTPNEQYF. The V gene is TRBV9, the J gene TRBJ2-7, with D possibly being TRBD1 (6 bases). The germline V gene has CDR1 SGDLS and CDR2 YYNGEE. This CDR3 comprises 14 residues. V gave up 3 bases and J gave up 5 bases, with 15 bases separating them.

V usage is TRBV6-2 or TRBV6-3 and J usage is TRBJ2-1, with 7 nucleotides matching TRBD1. The CDR3 spans 16 residues. J lost 7 bases, V lost 4 bases, and 13 bases had no gene match. Germline V gives CDR1 MNHEY, CDR2 SVGEGT. The CDR3 sequence: CASSSHFFDRENEQFF. As DNA, the CDR3 is TGTGCCAGCAGTTCGCATTTCTTCGACAGGGAGAATGAGCAGTTCTTC.

This clone appeared once. The gene calls are TRBV20-1 and TRBJ2-1; D not certain. The CDR3 consists of 11 residues. V was trimmed by 6 bases and J by 6 bases, leaving 9 bases between them. Germline lookup yields CDR1 DFQATT and CDR2 SNEGSKA (reference sequence). The CDR3 reads CSAPYLNEQFF. CDR3 in DNA: TGCAGTGCCCCTTATCTCAATGAGCAGTTCTTC.

The chain recombines TRBV3-1 (or the pseudogene TRBV3-2) with TRBJ1-4; 10 nucleotides agree with TRBD1. The CDR3 runs to 16 residues. The V gene's germline CDR1 is LGHDT and CDR2 YNNKEL (reference sequence). V lost 2 bases, J lost 1 base, and 1 base stayed unmatched. For the CDR3, the DNA is TGTGCCAGCAGCCAAAGGACAGGGGGAACTAATGAAAAACTGTTTTTT. It translates to CASSQRTGGTNEKLFF.

This chain links TRBV7-8 with TRBJ2-5; 9 nucleotides align to TRBD2. After removal of 3 bases from V and 0 bases from J, the junction contained 8 bases not matched to a gene. Per the germline V gene, CDR1 is SGHVS and CDR2 is FQNEAQ. CDR3 length: 17 amino acids. In nucleotides, the CDR3 is TGTGCCAGCAGCTTCTTCGGAGCGGGGGGCTACCAAGAGACCCAGTACTTC. Protein product: CASSFFGAGGYQETQYF.

This clone was observed a few times. The chain couples TRBV24-1 to TRBJ1-2; 8 nucleotides line up with TRBD1. Trimming removed 0 bases from V and 2 bases from J; junction bases left unmatched: 7. This CDR3 is 17 amino acids long. Germline CDR1 KGHDR, CDR2 SFDVKD. The chain's CDR3 is CATSDLNDRGGNYGYTF. CDR3 coding DNA: TGTGCCACCAGTGATTTGAATGACAGGGGAGGGAACTATGGCTACACCTTC.

V gene TRBV15 combines with J gene TRBJ2-7, with 8 bases that match TRBD1. CDR3 size: 15 residues. CDR1 is LNHNV, CDR2 YYDKDF, per germline (reference sequence). With 0 bases clipped from V and 2 bases from J, the junction kept 3 bases outside the gene matches. The CDR3 region is CATSRDQQGAYEQYV. CDR3 nucleotide sequence: TGTGCCACCAGCAGAGATCAACAGGGGGCCTACGAGCAGTACGTC.

The rearrangement joins TRBV5-1 to TRBJ2-2, with TRBD2 as a possible D gene (6 bases). This CDR3 has 19 residues. From germline, CDR1 is SGHRS and CDR2 YFSETQ. V lost 1 base to trimming and J lost 2 bases, with 21 bases between them. In DNA, the CDR3 is TGCGCCAGCAGCTTGTCCGGAGGGATGGGGAGTCACAACACCGGGGAGCTGTTTTTT. Protein: CASSLSGGMGSHNTGELFF.

The gene calls are TRBV5-1 and TRBJ1-4; 7 bases are shared with TRBD1. This CDR3 has 19 residues. V lost 3 bases to trimming and J lost 3 bases; unmatched junction nucleotides: 17. CDR1 and CDR2 from the germline V gene are SGHRS and YFSETQ. The CDR3 sequence: CASSSRGVGPGTANEKLFF. The CDR3 bases are TGCGCCAGCAGCTCTCGAGGGGTGGGGCCCGGGACAGCTAATGAAAAACTGTTTTTT.

V gene TRBV7-2 combines with J gene TRBJ1-6; D call uncertain. V lost 6 bases and J lost 7, with 7 bases in between. The CDR3 length is 12 residues. The germline V gene has CDR1 SGHTA and CDR2 FQGNSA. In DNA form, the CDR3 reads TGTGCCAGCAGAGGAGGGAATTCACCCCTCCACTTT. Translated, it gives CASRGGNSPLHF.